The clone carrying this T cell receptor (beta chain) was counted a few times. CDR1 and CDR2 (germline): MGHRA, YSYEKL. Trimming took 5 bases from V and 6 from J; bases not matched to a gene: 9. The CDR3 spans 15 residues. The data belong to a study of cytomegalovirus exposure and HLA in healthy donors. Data came from immunoSEQ multiplex PCR; TCRdb stores just in-frame clones and leaves some out. In the table there are tens of thousands of clones, about 94% of which are singletons. The rearrangement joins TRBV4-1 to TRBJ1-5; 8 bases match TRBD1. The source of this sequence is a woman under 30 in good health and CMV-seronegative. Sequenced: PBMCs. CDR3 DNA: TGCGCCAGCAGCGCAGACAGGGGATTTGGTCAGCCCCAGCATTTT. Translated: CASSADRGFGQPQHF.